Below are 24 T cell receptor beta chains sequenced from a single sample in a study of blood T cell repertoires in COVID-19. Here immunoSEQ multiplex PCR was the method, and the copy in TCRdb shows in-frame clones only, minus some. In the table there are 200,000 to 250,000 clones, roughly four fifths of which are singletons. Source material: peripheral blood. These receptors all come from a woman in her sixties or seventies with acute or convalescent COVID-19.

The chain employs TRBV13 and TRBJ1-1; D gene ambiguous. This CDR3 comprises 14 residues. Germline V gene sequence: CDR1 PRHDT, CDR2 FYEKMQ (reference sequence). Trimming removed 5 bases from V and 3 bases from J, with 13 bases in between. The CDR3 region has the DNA TGTGCCAGCAGCCCAGGAGGCCCTGACACTGAAGCTTTCTTT. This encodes CASSPGGPDTEAFF. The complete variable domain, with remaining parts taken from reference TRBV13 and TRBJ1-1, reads AAGVIQSPRHLIKEKRETATLKCYPIPRHDTVYWYQQGPGQDPQFLISFYEKMQSDKGSIPDRFSAQQFSDYHSELNMSSLELGDSALYFCASSPGGPDTEAFFGQGTRLTVV.

CDR3: CSVEGQGNEQFF. CDR3 sequence (DNA): TGCAGCGTTGAGGGACAGGGCAATGAGCAGTTCTTC. The chain joins TRBV29-1 to TRBJ2-1; 9 bases are a match to TRBD1. Germline V gene data show CDR1 as SQVTM and CDR2 as ANQGSEA. Unmatched junction bases numbered 0, after V lost 3 bases and J lost 6 bases. This CDR3 has 12 residues.

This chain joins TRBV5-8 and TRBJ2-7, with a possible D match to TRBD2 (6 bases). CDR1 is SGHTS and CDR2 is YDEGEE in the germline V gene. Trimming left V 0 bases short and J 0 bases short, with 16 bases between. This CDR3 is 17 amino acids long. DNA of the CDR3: TGTGCCAGCAGCTTGGGGCGGGGCCGCCGGACCTCCTACGAGCAGTACTTC. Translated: CASSLGRGRRTSYEQYF.

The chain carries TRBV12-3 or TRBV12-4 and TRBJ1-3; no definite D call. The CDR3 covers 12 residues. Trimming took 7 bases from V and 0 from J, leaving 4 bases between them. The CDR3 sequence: CASTNSGNTIYF. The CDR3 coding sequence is TGTGCCAGCACTAACTCTGGAAACACCATATATTTT.

CDR3 amino acids: CASSRGGLGMNTEAFF. The CDR3 DNA reads as TGCGCCAGCAGCCGGGGGGGCCTTGGCATGAACACTGAAGCTTTCTTT. This chain connects TRBV4-1 to TRBJ1-1; possible D gene TRBD1, 6 bases. Germline-derived CDR1 and CDR2 are MGHRA and YSYEKL. The CDR3 loop spans 16 amino acids. With 4 bases removed from V and 0 bases from J, the gap between germline ends came to 15 bases.

The CDR3 nucleotides read TGCGCCAGCAGCGCCCTGGGACAGGGGACGGGTTCACCCCTCCACTTT. Translated: CASSALGQGTGSPLHF. The chain carries TRBV5-1 and TRBJ1-6; 10 bases fit TRBD1. CDR3 length: 16 amino acids. V shed 4 bases and J 9 bases; nucleotides not matched to a gene: 10. Germline CDR1 is SGHRS and CDR2 is YFSETQ.

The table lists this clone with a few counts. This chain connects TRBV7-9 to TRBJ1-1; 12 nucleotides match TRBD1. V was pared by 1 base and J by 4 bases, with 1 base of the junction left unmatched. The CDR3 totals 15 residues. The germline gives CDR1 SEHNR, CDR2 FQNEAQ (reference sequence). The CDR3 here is CASSLGDRGRTEAFF. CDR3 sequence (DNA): TGTGCCAGCAGCTTAGGGGACAGGGGGCGCACTGAAGCTTTCTTT.

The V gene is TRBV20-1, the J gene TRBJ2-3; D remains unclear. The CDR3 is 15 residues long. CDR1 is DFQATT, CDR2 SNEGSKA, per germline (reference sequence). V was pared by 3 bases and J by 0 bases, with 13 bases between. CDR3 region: CSASSGTSSTDTQYF. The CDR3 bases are TGCAGTGCTAGTTCAGGAACGTCTAGCACAGATACGCAGTATTTT.

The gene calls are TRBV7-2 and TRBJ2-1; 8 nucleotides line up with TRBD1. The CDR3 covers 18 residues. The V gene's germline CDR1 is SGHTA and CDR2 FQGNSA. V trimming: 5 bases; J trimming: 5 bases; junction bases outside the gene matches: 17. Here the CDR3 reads CASSNSPRRTGLNNEQFF. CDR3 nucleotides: TGTGCCAGCAGCAATAGTCCCCGCAGGACAGGGCTTAACAATGAGCAGTTCTTC.

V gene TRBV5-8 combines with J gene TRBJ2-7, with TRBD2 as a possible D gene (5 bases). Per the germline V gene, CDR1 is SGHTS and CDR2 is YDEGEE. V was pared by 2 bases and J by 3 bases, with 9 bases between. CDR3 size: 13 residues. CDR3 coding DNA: TGTGCCAGCAGCTTAGGTCGGGACTACGAGCAGTACTTC. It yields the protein CASSLGRDYEQYF. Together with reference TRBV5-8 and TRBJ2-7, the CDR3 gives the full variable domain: EAGVTQSPTHLIKTRGQQATLRCSPISGHTSVYWYQQALGLGLQFLLWYDEGEERNRGNFPPRFSGRQFPNYSSELNVNALELEDSALYLCASSLGRDYEQYFGPGTRLTVT.

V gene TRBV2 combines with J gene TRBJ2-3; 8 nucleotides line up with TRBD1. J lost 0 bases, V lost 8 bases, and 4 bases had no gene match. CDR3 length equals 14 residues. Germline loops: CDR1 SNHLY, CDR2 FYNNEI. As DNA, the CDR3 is TGTGCCAGCCGAGACAGGGGAAGCACAGATACGCAGTATTTT. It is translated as CASRDRGSTDTQYF.

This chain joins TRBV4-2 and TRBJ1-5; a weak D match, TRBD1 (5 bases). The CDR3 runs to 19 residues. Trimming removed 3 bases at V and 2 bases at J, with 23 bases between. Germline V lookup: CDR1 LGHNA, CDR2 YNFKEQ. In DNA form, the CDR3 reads TGTGCCAGCAGCCATTTACCACTGGGGGAGGGATCGGGCAATCAGCCCCAGCATTTT. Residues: CASSHLPLGEGSGNQPQHF.

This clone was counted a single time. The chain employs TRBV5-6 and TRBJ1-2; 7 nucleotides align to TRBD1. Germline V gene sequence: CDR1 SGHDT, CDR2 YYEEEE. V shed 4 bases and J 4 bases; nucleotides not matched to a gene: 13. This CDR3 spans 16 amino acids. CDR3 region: CASSRRDSSTGYGYTF. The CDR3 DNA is TGTGCCAGCAGCCGAAGGGACAGCTCCACGGGCTATGGCTACACCTTC.

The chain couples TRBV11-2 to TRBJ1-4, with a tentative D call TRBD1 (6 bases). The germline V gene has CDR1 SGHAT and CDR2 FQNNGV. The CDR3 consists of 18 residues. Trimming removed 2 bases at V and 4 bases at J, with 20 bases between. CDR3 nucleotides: TGTGCCAGCAGCTTATTCGGGACACGGGTTAAGGTTAATGAAAAACTGTTTTTT. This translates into CASSLFGTRVKVNEKLFF.

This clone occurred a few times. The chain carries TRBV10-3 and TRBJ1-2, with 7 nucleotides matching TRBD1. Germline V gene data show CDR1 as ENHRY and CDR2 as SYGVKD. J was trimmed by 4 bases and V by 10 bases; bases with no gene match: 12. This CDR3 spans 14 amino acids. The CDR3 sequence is CATTDWQGVYGYTF. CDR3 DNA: TGTGCCACTACCGACTGGCAGGGGGTCTATGGCTACACCTTC.

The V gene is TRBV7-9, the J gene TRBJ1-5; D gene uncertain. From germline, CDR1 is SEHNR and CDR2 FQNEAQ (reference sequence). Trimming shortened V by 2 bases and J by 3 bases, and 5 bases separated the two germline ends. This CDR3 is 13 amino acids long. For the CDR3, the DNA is TGTGCCAGCAGCTTAAACAACAATCAGCCCCAGCATTTT. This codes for CASSLNNNQPQHF.

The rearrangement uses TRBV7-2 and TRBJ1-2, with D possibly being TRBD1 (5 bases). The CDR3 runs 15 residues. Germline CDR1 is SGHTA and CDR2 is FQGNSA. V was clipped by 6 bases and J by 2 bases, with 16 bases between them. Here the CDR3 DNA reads TGTGCCAGCAGTCAAACAAACAGGCGAAACTATGGCTACACCTTC. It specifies CASSQTNRRNYGYTF. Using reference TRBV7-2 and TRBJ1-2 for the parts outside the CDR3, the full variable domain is GAGVSQSPSNKVTEKGKDVELRCDPISGHTALYWYRQSLGQGLEFLIYFQGNSAPDKSGLPSDRFSAERTGGSVSTLTIQRTQQEDSAVYLCASSQTNRRNYGYTFGSGTRLTVV.

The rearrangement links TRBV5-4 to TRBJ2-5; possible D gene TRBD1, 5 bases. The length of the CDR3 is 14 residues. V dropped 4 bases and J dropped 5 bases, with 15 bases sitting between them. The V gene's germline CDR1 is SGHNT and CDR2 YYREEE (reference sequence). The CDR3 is CASSPTDREETQYF. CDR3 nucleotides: TGTGCCAGCAGCCCGACAGATAGAGAGGAGACCCAGTACTTC.

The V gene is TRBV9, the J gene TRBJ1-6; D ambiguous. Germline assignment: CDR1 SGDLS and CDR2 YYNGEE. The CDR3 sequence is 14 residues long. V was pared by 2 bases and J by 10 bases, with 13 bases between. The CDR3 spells CASSVEGSRSPLHF. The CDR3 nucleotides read TGTGCCAGCAGCGTCGAGGGCTCAAGATCACCCCTCCACTTT.

The CDR3 DNA reads as TGTGCCAGCAGCGGACAGATCGGAAGCAATCAGCCCCAGCATTTT. Translation: CASSGQIGSNQPQHF. V is TRBV2 and J is TRBJ1-5, with D perhaps matching TRBD1 (6 bases). V lost 6 bases to trimming and J lost 1 base, with 13 bases between them. The CDR3 loop spans 15 amino acids. Per germline, CDR1 SNHLY and CDR2 FYNNEI. Variable domain in full (rest from reference TRBV2 and TRBJ1-5): EPEVTQTPSHQVTQMGQEVILRCVPISNHLYFYWYRQILGQKVEFLVSFYNNEISEKSEIFDDQFSVERPDGSNFTLKIRSTKLEDSAMYFCASSGQIGSNQPQHFGDGTRLSIL.

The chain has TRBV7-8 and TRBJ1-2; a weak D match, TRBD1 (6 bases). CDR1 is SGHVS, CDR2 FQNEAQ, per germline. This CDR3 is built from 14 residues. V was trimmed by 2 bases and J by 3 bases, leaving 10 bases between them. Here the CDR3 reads CASSLLTGDYGYTF. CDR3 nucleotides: TGTGCCAGCAGCTTACTGACAGGAGACTATGGCTACACCTTC.

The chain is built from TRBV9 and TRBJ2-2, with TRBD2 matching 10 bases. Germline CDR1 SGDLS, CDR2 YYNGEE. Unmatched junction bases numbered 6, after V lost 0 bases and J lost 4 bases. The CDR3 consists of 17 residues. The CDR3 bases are TGTGCCAGCAGCGTAGCTGTGGGACTAGCGAGCACCGGGGAGCTGTTTTTT. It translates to CASSVAVGLASTGELFF.

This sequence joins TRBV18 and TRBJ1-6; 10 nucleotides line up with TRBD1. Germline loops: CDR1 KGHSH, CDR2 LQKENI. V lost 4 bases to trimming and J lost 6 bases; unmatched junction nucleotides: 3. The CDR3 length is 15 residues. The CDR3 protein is CASSHRDRGNSPLHF. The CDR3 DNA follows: TGTGCCAGCTCACATCGGGACAGGGGTAATTCACCCCTCCACTTT.

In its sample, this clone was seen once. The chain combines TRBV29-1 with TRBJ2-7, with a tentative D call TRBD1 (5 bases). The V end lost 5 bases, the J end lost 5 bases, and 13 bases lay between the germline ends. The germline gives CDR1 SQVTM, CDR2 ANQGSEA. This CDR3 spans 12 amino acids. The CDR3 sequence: CSVFTGLDEQYF. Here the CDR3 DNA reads TGCAGCGTTTTTACAGGTCTAGACGAGCAGTACTTC.